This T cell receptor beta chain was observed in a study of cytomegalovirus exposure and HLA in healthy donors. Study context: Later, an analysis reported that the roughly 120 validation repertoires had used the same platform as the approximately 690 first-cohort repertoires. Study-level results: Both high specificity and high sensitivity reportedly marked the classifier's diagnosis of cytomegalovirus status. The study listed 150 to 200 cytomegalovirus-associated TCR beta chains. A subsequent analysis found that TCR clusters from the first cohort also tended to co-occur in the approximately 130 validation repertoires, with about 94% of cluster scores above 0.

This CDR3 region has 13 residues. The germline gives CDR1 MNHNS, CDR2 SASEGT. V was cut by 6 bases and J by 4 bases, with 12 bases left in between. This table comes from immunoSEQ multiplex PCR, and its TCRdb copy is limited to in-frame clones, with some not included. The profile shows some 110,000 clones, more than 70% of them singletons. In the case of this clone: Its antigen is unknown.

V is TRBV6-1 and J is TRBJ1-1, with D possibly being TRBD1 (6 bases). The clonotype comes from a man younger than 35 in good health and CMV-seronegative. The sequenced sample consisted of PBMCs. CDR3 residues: CASRHREGTEAFF. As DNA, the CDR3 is TGTGCCAGCAGACACAGGGAAGGCACTGAAGCTTTCTTT.